This entry features one TCR beta chain sequence. Its antigen remains unknown. These data come from a study of cytomegalovirus exposure and HLA in healthy donors. CDR3 size: 16 residues. Germline CDR1 and CDR2: SEHNR and FQNEAQ (reference sequence). The V gene end was trimmed by 5 bases and the J gene end by 2 bases; junction bases not matched to a gene: 9. Study conclusions and caveats: Researchers reported in a later analysis that a missense DCLRE1C variant was tied to TCR beta V- and J-gene trimming. It was shown in a later analysis that HLA-associated TCR beta chains were more clonally expanded than other, equally common chains. For most TCR beta V segments, an earlier analysis put the productive rate at about 87% or about 30% of the time.

In the PCR, 60 Vbeta and 13 Jbeta primers were used. Assay used: immunoSEQ multiplex PCR; TCRdb lists only in-frame clones, some missing. The table includes approximately 170,000 clones, roughly four fifths detected once. The TCR originated in a man in his forties or fifties in good health and CMV-seropositive. The chain employs TRBV7-9 and TRBJ2-3; TRBD1 aligns across 8 bases. Sequences were obtained from PBMCs. Here the CDR3 DNA reads TGTGCCAGCAGCAAAACCCCGGGACAGGACACAGATACGCAGTATTTT. Its translation is CASSKTPGQDTDTQYF.